This note documents a single T cell receptor (beta chain) sequence. Per the original methods: Reference gene primer amplification in the assay estimated nucleated cell counts. The repertoire was sequenced with immunoSEQ multiplex PCR; TCRdb's copy has only in-frame clones and lacks some. The D gene and trimming were derived from the DNA, and the V and J assignments and clone size from that table. This sample has 90,000 to 130,000 clones, with 80% to 85% found just once. The sample originates from a study of blood T cell repertoires in COVID-19. Study-wide background: Some COVID-19 samples were acute and others convalescent; all came from the United States, Italy and Spain. From T cells, B-cell-depleted T cells, or PBMCs came the material, which was cDNA or gDNA.

The germline V gene has CDR1 SEHNR and CDR2 FQNEAQ (reference sequence). V was cut by 7 bases and J by 0 bases, with 16 bases left in between. The CDR3 covers 15 residues. The sequence came from a man between 70 and 80 years old with acute or convalescent COVID-19. Source material: peripheral blood. J is TRBJ2-7 and V is TRBV7-9; D gene unclear. For the CDR3, the DNA is TGTGCCAGCACCTCCTATATTACAGCCTCCTACGAGCAGTACTTC. This gives the protein CASTSYITASYEQYF.